The clone carrying this T cell receptor beta chain turned up a few times. Its antigen is currently unknown. The data stem from a study of post-analysis software for immune sequencing data. Looking at the study overall: The courses of disease that were included comprised relapsing-remitting, secondary progressive and progressive-relapsing multiple sclerosis.

Broader study findings: Patients had higher frequencies than controls of a few TRBV segments, including TRBV5-6, TRBV5-1 and TRBV20-1. The authors found that F measure strongly co-clustered same-batch samples. A significant reduction in normalized Chao1 diversity was observed in multiple sclerosis patients versus controls.

Every TCR beta cDNA library bore unique molecular identifiers. T cells numbering 1 to 10 million yielded 500,000 or so cDNA molecules. TCRdb reanalysed the PCR reads using MiXCR and keeps one entry per CDR3 protein. This sample has about 180,000 distinct CDR3 sequences, with about 32% found just once. The CDR3 has 16 residues. The germline CDR1 and CDR2 sequences are SGHRS and YFSETQ. V lost 5 bases and J 0 bases, leaving 17 bases between the germline ends. Sequenced sample: blood. The V call is TRBV5-1, the J call TRBJ1-2; unclear D gene. This TCR was sampled from a girl aged 5 to 17 with multiple sclerosis. The DNA of the CDR3 is TGCGCCAGCAGAATGATTGGGGAGGTCACTAACTATGGCTACACCTTC. Translation gives CASRMIGEVTNYGYTF.